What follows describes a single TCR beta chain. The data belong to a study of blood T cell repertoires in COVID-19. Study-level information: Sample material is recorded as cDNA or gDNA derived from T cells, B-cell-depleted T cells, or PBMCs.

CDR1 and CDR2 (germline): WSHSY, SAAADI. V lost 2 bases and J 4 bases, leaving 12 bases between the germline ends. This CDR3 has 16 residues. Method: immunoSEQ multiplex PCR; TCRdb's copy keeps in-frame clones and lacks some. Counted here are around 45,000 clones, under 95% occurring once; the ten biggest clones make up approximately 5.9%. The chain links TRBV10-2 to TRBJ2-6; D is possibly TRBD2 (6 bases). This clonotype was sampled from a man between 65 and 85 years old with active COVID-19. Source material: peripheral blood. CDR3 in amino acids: CASSEDGGYGANVLTF. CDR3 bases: TGCGCCAGCAGTGAGGACGGGGGATACGGGGCCAACGTCCTGACTTTC.